This TCR beta chain stems from a study of cytotoxic CD8 clonotypes in ibrutinib-treated CLL. Measured with immunoSEQ multiplex PCR; TCRdb has only the in-frame clones, and not every one. Among fewer than 400,000 clones listed, roughly 70% were seen once. This sequence originates from a human donor with chronic lymphocytic leukemia. Specimen: PBMCs, collected after 36 months of ibrutinib treatment.

The CDR3, as DNA: TGTGCCACCAGCAGAGGGCGGACAGTAGCCAAAAACATTCAGTACTTC. Its protein product is CATSRGRTVAKNIQYF. The chain carries TRBV15 and TRBJ2-4, with D possibly matching TRBD1 (6 bases). This CDR3 has 16 residues. Germline V gene sequence: CDR1 LNHNV, CDR2 YYDKDF (reference sequence). Trimming took off 1 base at V and 0 bases at J, with 10 bases between the two ends.